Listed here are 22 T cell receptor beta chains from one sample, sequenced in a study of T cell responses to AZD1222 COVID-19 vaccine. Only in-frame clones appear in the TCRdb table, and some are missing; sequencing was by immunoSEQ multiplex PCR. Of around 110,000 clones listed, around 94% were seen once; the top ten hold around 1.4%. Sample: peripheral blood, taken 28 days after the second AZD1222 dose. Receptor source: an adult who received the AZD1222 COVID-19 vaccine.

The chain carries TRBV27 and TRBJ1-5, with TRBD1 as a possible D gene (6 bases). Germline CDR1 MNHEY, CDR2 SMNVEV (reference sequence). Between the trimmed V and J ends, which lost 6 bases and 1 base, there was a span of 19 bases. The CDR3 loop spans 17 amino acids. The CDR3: CASSPFPGDTSNQPQHF. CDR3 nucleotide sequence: TGTGCCAGCAGCCCATTCCCGGGGGACACCAGCAATCAGCCCCAGCATTTT.

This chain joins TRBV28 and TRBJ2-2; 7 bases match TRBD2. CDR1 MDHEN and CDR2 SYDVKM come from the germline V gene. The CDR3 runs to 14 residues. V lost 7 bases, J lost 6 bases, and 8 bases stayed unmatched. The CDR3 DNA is TGTGCCAGCACCCCCCCGGGGGGAGCCGGGGAGCTGTTTTTT. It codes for CASTPPGGAGELFF.

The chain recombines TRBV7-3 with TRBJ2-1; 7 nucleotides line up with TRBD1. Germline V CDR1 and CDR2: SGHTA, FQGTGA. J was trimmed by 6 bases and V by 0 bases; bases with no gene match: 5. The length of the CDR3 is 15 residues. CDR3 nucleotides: TGTGCCAGCAGCTTAACAGGGGACAGATTCAATGAGCAGTTCTTC. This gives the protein CASSLTGDRFNEQFF. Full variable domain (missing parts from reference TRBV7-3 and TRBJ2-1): GAGVSQTPSNKVTEKGKYVELRCDPISGHTALYWYRQSLGQGPEFLIYFQGTGAADDSGLPNDRFFAVRPEGSVSTLKIQRTERGDSAVYLCASSLTGDRFNEQFFGPGTRLTVL.

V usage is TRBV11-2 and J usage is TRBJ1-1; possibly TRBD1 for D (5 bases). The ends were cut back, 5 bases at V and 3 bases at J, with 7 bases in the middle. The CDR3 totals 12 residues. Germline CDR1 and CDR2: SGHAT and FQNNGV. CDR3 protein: CASSLGHTEAFF. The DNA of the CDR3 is TGTGCCAGCAGCCTGGGACACACTGAAGCTTTCTTT. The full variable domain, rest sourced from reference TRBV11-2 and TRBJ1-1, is EAGVAQSPRYKIIEKRQSVAFWCNPISGHATLYWYQQILGQGPKLLIQFQNNGVVDDSQLPKDRFSAERLKGVDSTLKIQPAKLEDSAVYLCASSLGHTEAFFGQGTRLTVV.

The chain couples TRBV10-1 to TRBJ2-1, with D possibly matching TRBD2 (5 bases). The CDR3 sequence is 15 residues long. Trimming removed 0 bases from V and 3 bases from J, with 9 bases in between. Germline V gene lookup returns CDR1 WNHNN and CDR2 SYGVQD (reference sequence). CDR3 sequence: CASSESASSYNEQFF. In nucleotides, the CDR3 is TGCGCCAGCAGTGAGTCGGCTAGCAGCTACAATGAGCAGTTCTTC.

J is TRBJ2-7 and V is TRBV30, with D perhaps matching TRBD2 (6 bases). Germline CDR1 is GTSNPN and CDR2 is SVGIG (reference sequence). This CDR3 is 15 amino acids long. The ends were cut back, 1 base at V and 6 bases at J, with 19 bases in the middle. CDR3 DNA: TGTGCCTGGAGTGACAGACCGGGAGACAAGGCCGAGCAGTACTTC. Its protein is CAWSDRPGDKAEQYF.

CDR3 residues: CAISETGENSPLHF. The DNA for the CDR3 is TGTGCCATCAGTGAAACAGGGGAAAATTCACCCCTCCACTTT. V gene TRBV10-3 combines with J gene TRBJ1-6, with 7 bases lining up with TRBD1. Germline CDR1 is ENHRY and CDR2 is SYGVKD. CDR3 size: 14 residues. V shed 3 bases, J shed 7 bases, and the junction held 3 bases outside the gene matches.

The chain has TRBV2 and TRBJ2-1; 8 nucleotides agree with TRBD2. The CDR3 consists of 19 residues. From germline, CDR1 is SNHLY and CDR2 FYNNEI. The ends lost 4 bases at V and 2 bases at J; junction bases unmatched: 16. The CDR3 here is CASSGDTYSGISPYNEQFF. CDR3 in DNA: TGTGCCAGCAGTGGGGACACTTATAGCGGGATAAGCCCCTACAATGAGCAGTTCTTC.

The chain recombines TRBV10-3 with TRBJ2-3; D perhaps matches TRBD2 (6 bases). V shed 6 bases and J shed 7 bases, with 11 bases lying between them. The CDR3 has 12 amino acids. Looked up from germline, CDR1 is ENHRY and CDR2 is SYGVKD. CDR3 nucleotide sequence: TGTGCCATCAGCGGACTACCCTATACGCAGTATTTT. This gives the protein CAISGLPYTQYF.

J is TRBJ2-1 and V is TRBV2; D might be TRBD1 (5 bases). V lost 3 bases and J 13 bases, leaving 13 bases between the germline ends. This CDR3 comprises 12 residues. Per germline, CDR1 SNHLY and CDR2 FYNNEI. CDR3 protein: CASSDEAGIQFF. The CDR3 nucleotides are TGTGCCAGCAGTGATGAGGCAGGGATACAGTTCTTC. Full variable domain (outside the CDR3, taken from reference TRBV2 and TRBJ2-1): EPEVTQTPSHQVTQMGQEVILRCVPISNHLYFYWYRQILGQKVEFLVSFYNNEISEKSEIFDDQFSVERPDGSNFTLKIRSTKLEDSAMYFCASSDEAGIQFFGPGTRLTVL.

The CDR3: CASSWTGDTEAFF. CDR3 sequence (DNA): TGCGCCAGCAGCTGGACAGGGGACACTGAAGCTTTCTTT. V gene TRBV5-1 combines with J gene TRBJ1-1; TRBD1 matches at 9 bases. Trimming cost V 3 bases and J 3 bases; bases outside gene matches: 0. Germline CDR1 is SGHRS and CDR2 is YFSETQ. The CDR3 consists of 13 residues. The variable domain in full, with the rest retrieved from reference TRBV5-1 and TRBJ1-1, is KAGVTQTPRYLIKTRGQQVTLSCSPISGHRSVSWYQQTPGQGLQFLFEYFSETQRNKGNFPGRFSGRQFSNSRSEMNVSTLELGDSALYLCASSWTGDTEAFFGQGTRLTVV.

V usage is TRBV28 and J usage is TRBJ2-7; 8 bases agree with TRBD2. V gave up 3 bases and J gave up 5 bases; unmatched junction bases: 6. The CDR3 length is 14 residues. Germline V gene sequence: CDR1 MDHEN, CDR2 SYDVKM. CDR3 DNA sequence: TGTGCCAGCAGTTTGACGGGAGGGCCGCACGAGCAGTACTTC. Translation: CASSLTGGPHEQYF.

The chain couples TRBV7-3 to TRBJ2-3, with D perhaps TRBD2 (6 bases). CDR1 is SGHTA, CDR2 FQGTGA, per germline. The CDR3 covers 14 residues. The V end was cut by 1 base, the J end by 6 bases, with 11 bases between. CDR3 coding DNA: TGTGCCAGCAGCTTAAACGGGGGATTCGATACGCAGTATTTT. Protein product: CASSLNGGFDTQYF.

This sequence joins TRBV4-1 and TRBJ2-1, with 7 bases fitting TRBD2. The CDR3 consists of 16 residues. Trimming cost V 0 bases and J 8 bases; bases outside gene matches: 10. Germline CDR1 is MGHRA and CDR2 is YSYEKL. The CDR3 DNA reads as TGCGCCAGCAGCCAAGAGCGGGAGCCTCGGGTCGATGAGCAGTTCTTC. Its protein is CASSQEREPRVDEQFF.

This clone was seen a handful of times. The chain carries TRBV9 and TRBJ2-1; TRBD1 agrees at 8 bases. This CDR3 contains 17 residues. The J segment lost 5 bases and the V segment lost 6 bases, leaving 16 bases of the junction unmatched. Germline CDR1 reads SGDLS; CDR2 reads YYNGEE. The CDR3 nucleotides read TGTGCCAGCATTTCTTTTGGGGGACAGGAAAGGGACAATGAGCAGTTCTTC. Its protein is CASISFGGQERDNEQFF.

The CDR3 bases are TGTGCCAGCAGTTACTGGATTAATCAGCCCCAGCATTTT. Translating gives CASSYWINQPQHF. This chain links TRBV6-2 or TRBV6-3 with TRBJ1-5, with unresolved D. CDR1 and CDR2 from the germline V gene are MNHEY and SVGEGT. The CDR3 consists of 13 residues. V was pared by 1 base and J by 4 bases, with 5 bases between.

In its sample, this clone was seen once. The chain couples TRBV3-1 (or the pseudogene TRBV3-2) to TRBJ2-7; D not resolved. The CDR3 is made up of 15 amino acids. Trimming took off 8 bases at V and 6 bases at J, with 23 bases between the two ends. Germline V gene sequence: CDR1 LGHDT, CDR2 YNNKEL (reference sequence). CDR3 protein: CASAANPGSSSEQYF. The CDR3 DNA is TGTGCCAGCGCCGCCAATCCCGGGTCGAGCTCCGAGCAGTACTTC.

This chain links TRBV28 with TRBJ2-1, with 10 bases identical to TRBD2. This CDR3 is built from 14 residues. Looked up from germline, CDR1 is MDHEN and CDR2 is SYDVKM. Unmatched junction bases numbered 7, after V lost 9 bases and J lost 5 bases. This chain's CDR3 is CASSGLADHNEQFF. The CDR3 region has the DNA TGTGCCAGTTCCGGACTAGCGGACCACAATGAGCAGTTCTTC.

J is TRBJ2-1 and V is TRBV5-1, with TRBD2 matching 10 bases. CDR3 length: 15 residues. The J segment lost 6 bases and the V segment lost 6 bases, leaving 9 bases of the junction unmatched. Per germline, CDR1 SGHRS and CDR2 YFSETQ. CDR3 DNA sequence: TGCGCCAGCATACTAGGGACTAGCGAGTCCAATGAGCAGTTCTTC. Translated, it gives CASILGTSESNEQFF.

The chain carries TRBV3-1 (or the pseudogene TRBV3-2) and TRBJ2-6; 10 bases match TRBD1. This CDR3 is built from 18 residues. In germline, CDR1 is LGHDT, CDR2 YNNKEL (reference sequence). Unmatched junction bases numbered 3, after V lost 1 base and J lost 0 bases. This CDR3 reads CASSQVRDRGSGANVLTF. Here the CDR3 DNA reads TGTGCCAGCAGCCAAGTAAGGGACAGGGGCTCTGGGGCCAACGTCCTGACTTTC.

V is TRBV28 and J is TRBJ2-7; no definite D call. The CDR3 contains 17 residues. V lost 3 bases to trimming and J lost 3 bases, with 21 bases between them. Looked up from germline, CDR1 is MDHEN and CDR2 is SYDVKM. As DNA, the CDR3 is TGTGCCAGCAGTTTGTCACCCTTCGAGCCAACGGACTACGAGCAGTACTTC. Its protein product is CASSLSPFEPTDYEQYF.

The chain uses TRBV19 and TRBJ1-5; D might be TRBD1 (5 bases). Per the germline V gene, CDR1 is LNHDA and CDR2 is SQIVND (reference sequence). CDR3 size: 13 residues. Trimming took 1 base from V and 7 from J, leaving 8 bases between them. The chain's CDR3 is CASSIGRGQPQHF. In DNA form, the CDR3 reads TGTGCCAGTAGTATAGGGAGGGGACAGCCCCAGCATTTT.